The entry below describes one TCR beta chain. Its target is not known. Attachment of unique molecular identifiers to individual cDNA molecules was performed. TCRdb used MiXCR to reprocess the 5' RACE reads, holding one entry per CDR3 protein. The sample lists about 60,000 distinct CDR3 sequences, 18% occurring once. This sample was included in a study of early T cells in non-severe SARS-CoV-2 infection. Study information: Sequenced material consisted of bulk RNA (from unsorted whole blood), and chains were unpaired.

Study conclusions and caveats: VDJdb matching, biased toward anti-spike CD8 responses, missed private and CD4 specificities.

The input for sequencing was whole blood, taken at baseline. This sequence was found in an adult who was a healthcare worker with PCR-confirmed SARS-CoV-2 infection or an uninfected control (not recorded which).

The CDR3: CASTMRGAQVWTDTQYF. CDR3 DNA sequence: TGTGCCAGCACAATGCGGGGCGCACAGGTTTGGACAGATACGCAGTATTTT. The V and J genes are TRBV6-1 and TRBJ2-3; a possible D gene is TRBD2 (6 bases). From germline, CDR1 is MNHNS and CDR2 SASEGT. This CDR3 contains 17 residues. The V and J ends lost 7 bases and 3 bases respectively, with 23 bases between them.